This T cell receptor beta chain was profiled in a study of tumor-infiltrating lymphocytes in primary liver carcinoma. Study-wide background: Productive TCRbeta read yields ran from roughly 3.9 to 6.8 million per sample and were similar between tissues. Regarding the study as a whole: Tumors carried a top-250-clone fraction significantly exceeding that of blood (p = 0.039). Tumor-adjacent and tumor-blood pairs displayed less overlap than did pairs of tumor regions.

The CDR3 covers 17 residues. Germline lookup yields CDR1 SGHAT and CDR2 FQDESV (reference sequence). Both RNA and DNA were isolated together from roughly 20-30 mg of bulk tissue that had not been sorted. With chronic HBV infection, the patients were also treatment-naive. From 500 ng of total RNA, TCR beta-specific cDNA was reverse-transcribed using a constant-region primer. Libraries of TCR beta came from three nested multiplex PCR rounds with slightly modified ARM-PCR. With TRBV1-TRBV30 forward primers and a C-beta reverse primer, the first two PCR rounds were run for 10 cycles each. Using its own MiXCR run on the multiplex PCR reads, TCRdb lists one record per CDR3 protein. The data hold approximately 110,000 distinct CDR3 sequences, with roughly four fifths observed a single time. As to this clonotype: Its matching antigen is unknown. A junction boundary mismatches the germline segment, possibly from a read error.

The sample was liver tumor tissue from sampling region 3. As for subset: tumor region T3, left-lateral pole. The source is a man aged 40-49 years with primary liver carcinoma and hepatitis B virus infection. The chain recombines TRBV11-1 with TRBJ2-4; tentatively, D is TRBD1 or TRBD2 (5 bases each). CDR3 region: CAGSFPGASGTKNIQYF. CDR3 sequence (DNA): TGTGCCGGCAGCTTTCCCGGGGCTAGTGGGACCAAAAACATTCAGTACTTT.